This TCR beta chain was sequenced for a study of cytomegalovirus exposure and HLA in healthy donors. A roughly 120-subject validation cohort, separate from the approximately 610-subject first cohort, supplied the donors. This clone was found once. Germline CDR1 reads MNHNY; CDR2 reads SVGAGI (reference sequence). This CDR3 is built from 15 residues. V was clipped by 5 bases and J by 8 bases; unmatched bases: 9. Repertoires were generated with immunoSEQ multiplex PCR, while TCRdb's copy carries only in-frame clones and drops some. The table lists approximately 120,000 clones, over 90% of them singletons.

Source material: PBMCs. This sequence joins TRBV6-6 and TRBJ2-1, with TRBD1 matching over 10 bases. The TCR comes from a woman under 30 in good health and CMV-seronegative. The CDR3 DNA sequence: TGTGCCAGCAGTCAGACCCCGGGACAGGGGTATGAGCAGTTCTTC. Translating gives CASSQTPGQGYEQFF.